One sample yielded the 14 T cell receptor beta chains listed below, sequenced in a study of cytomegalovirus exposure and HLA in healthy donors. Use of 60 Vbeta and 13 Jbeta primers characterized the PCR. Clones were read by immunoSEQ multiplex PCR, and TCRdb kept only the in-frame ones, dropping some. The sample contains 100,000 to 150,000 clones, roughly two thirds of which appear only once. The material sequenced was PBMCs. These receptors all come from a young man in good health and CMV-seropositive.

The chain recombines TRBV9 with TRBJ2-2; a possible D gene is TRBD2 (7 bases). CDR1 is SGDLS and CDR2 is YYNGEE in the germline V gene. The ends were cut back, 4 bases at V and 5 bases at J, with 18 bases in the middle. This CDR3 comprises 16 residues. The CDR3 region is CASSRGAPGETGELFF. The DNA of the CDR3 is TGTGCCAGCAGCCGGGGGGCTCCGGGCGAGACCGGGGAGCTGTTTTTT.

The chain joins TRBV7-3 to TRBJ2-2; tentatively, D is TRBD1 (5 bases). CDR1 SGHTA and CDR2 FQGTGA come from the germline V gene. V was clipped by 5 bases and J by 6 bases, with 13 bases between them. CDR3 size: 14 residues. DNA for the CDR3: TGTGCCAGCAGCCTATTCAGGGTTCCCGGGGAGCTGTTTTTT. Translating gives CASSLFRVPGELFF.

The gene calls are TRBV25-1 and TRBJ1-1, with 7 bases that match TRBD1. Germline lookup yields CDR1 MGHDK and CDR2 SYGVNS. The CDR3 totals 13 residues. Trimming at V came to 8 bases and at J to 1 base, leaving 4 bases not matched to a gene. The DNA of the CDR3 is TGTGCCAGCTTGGGACAGACGAACACTGAAGCTTTCTTT. As protein: CASLGQTNTEAFF.

The V and J genes are TRBV5-6 and TRBJ2-1; D is unclear. The CDR3 has 11 amino acids. The V end was cut by 2 bases, the J end by 10 bases, with 7 bases between. In germline, CDR1 is SGHDT, CDR2 YYEEEE. CDR3 loop: CASSLSQEQFF. The CDR3 nucleotides are TGTGCCAGCAGCTTAAGTCAGGAGCAGTTCTTC.

J is TRBJ2-2 and V is TRBV30; TRBD2 matches 11 bases. The CDR3 has 17 amino acids. V lost 0 bases and J lost 3; bases outside the gene matches: 6. CDR1 is GTSNPN and CDR2 is SVGIG in the germline V gene (reference sequence). The CDR3 coding sequence is TGTGCCTGGAGTGTACGACTAGCGGGATTCTACACCGGGGAGCTGTTTTTT. Amino acids: CAWSVRLAGFYTGELFF. The full variable domain, in which reference TRBV30 and TRBJ2-2 provide the parts outside the CDR3, is SQTIHQWPATLVQPVGSPLSLECTVEGTSNPNLYWYRQAAGRGLQLLFYSVGIGQISSEVPQNLSASRPQDRQFILSSKKLLLSDSGFYLCAWSVRLAGFYTGELFFGEGSRLTVL.

As for this clone: The sample has other DNA sequences that encode this CDR3 too. This chain connects TRBV5-1 to TRBJ2-3; 9 positions match TRBD2. Unmatched junction bases numbered 4, after V lost 1 base and J lost 1 base. Germline V CDR1 and CDR2: SGHRS, YFSETQ. The CDR3 sequence is 16 residues long. The CDR3 region has the DNA TGCGCCAGCAGCTTGTTGGCGGGAGGGGGCACAGATACGCAGTATTTT. This encodes CASSLLAGGGTDTQYF.

The chain employs TRBV7-3 and TRBJ2-1; D may be TRBD1 (5 bases). Trimming took off 5 bases at V and 1 base at J, with 21 bases between the two ends. CDR3 length: 18 residues. The V gene's germline CDR1 is SGHTA and CDR2 FQGTGA. CDR3 sequence reads: CASSPVPQTVPSYNEQFF. In nucleotides, the CDR3 is TGTGCCAGCAGCCCCGTCCCCCAGACAGTACCATCCTACAATGAGCAGTTCTTC.

Notes on this clone: This same CDR3 is encoded by further DNA sequences in the sample. This rearrangement joins TRBV11-2 to TRBJ2-3; D is uncertain. Germline V gene data show CDR1 as SGHAT and CDR2 as FQNNGV. Trimming took off 6 bases at V and 3 bases at J, with 4 bases between the two ends. This CDR3 spans 11 amino acids. The CDR3 reads CASSLTDTQYF. As DNA, the CDR3 is TGTGCCAGCAGTCTTACAGATACGCAGTATTTT.

This CDR3 is CASSLTSSGANVLTF. For the CDR3, the DNA is TGTGCCAGCAGCTTAACTAGCTCTGGGGCCAACGTCCTGACTTTC. V is TRBV5-5 and J is TRBJ2-6; perhaps TRBD2 as D (5 bases). Deletions cut 2 bases from V and 0 bases from J, with 6 bases between. The CDR3 totals 15 residues. Germline V CDR1 and CDR2: SGHKS, YYEKEE (reference sequence).

CDR3 loop: CASSLDLGGGYNEQFF. CDR3 in DNA: TGTGCCAGCAGCTTAGATCTTGGGGGCGGTTACAATGAGCAGTTCTTC. The chain combines TRBV11-3 with TRBJ2-1, with TRBD1 as a possible D gene (6 bases). Deletions cut 0 bases from V and 4 bases from J, with 13 bases between. CDR1 SGHNT and CDR2 YENEEA come from the germline V gene. The CDR3 has 16 residues.

In this sample, this clone turned up a few times. J is TRBJ1-1 and V is TRBV5-1, with D unresolved. Between the trimmed V and J ends, which lost 4 bases and 4 bases, there was a span of 11 bases. The germline gives CDR1 SGHRS, CDR2 YFSETQ. The CDR3 is 13 residues long. CDR3 loop: CASSRETSTEAFF. CDR3 DNA sequence: TGCGCCAGCAGCCGCGAAACGTCCACTGAAGCTTTCTTT.

The gene calls are TRBV7-9 and TRBJ2-1, with 7 bases lining up with TRBD1. Germline trimming cut 7 bases from V and 4 bases from J; bases unmatched to any gene: 4. From germline, CDR1 is SEHNR and CDR2 FQNEAQ (reference sequence). CDR3 length equals 13 residues. The CDR3 sequence: CASTWTGYNEQFF. CDR3 in DNA: TGTGCCAGCACCTGGACAGGTTACAATGAGCAGTTCTTC.

This clone has a handful of counts. The J gene is TRBJ2-3, the V gene TRBV27; maybe TRBD2 (6 bases). Germline V gene sequence: CDR1 MNHEY, CDR2 SMNVEV (reference sequence). The CDR3 contains 17 residues. The V gene lost 0 bases and the J gene lost 4 bases, with 17 bases spanning the gap. The CDR3 sequence: CASSLSPPRSGPDTQYF. In DNA form, the CDR3 reads TGTGCCAGCAGTTTATCCCCCCCCAGAAGCGGGCCAGATACGCAGTATTTT.

The V call is TRBV7-6, the J call TRBJ2-7, with TRBD2 identical over 13 bases. This CDR3 is 16 amino acids long. Germline V lookup: CDR1 SGHVS, CDR2 FNYEAQ. Trimming cost V 2 bases and J 2 bases; bases outside gene matches: 3. The CDR3 loop reads CASSLKTSGRTYEQYF. In nucleotides, the CDR3 is TGTGCCAGCAGCTTAAAGACTAGCGGGAGGACCTACGAGCAGTACTTC. The full variable domain, completed using reference TRBV7-6 and TRBJ2-7, is GAGVSQSPRYKVTKRGQDVALRCDPISGHVSLYWYRQALGQGPEFLTYFNYEAQQDKSGLPNDRFSAERPEGSISTLTIQRTEQRDSAMYRCASSLKTSGRTYEQYFGPGTRLTVT.